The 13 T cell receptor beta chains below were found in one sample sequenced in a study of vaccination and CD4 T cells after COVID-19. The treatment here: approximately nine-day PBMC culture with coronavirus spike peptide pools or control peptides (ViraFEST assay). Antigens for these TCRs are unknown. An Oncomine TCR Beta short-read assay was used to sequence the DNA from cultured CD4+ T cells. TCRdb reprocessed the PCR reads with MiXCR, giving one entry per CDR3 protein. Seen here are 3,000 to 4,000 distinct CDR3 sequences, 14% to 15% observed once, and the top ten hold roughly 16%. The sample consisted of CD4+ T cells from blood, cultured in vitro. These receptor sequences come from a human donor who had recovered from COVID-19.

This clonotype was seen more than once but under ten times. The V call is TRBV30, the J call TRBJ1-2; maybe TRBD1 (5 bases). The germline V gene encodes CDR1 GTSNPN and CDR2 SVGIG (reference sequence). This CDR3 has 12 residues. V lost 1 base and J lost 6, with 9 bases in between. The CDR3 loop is CAWSGGSDGYTF. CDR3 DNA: TGTGCCTGGAGTGGGGGGTCAGATGGCTACACCTTC. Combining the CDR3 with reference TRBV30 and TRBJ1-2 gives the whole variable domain SQTIHQWPATLVQPVGSPLSLECTVEGTSNPNLYWYRQAAGRGLQLLFYSVGIGQISSEVPQNLSASRPQDRQFILSSKKLLLSDSGFYLCAWSGGSDGYTFGSGTRLTVV.

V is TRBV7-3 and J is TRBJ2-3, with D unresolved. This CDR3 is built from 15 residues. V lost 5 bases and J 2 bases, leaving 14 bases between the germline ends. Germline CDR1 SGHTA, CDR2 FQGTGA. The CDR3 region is CASSRGPLDTDTQYF. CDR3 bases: TGTGCCAGCAGCCGCGGACCACTCGACACAGATACGCAGTATTTT. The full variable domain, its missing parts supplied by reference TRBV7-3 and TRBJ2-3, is GAGVSQTPSNKVTEKGKYVELRCDPISGHTALYWYRQSLGQGPEFLIYFQGTGAADDSGLPNDRFFAVRPEGSVSTLKIQRTERGDSAVYLCASSRGPLDTDTQYFGPGTRLTVL.

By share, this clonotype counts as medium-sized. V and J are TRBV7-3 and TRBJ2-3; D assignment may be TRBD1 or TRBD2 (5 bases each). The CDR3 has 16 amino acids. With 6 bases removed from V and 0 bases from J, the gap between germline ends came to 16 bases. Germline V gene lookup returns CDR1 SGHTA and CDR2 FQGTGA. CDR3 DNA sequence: TGTGCCAGCAGTCCCGGGGCCCAAAGTAGCACAGATACGCAGTATTTT. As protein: CASSPGAQSSTDTQYF.

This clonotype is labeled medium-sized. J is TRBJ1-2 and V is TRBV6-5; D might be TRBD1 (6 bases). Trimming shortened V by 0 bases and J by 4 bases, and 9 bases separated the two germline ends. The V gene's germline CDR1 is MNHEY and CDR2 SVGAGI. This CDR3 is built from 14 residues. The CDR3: CASSYSRGGYGYTF. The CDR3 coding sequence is TGTGCCAGCAGTTACTCGAGAGGGGGCTATGGCTACACCTTC.

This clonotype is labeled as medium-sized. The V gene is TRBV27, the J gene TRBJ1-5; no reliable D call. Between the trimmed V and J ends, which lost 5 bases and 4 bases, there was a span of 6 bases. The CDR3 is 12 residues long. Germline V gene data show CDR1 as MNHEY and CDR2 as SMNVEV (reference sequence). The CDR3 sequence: CASSHINQPQHF. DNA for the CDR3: TGTGCCAGCAGTCATATAAATCAGCCCCAGCATTTT.

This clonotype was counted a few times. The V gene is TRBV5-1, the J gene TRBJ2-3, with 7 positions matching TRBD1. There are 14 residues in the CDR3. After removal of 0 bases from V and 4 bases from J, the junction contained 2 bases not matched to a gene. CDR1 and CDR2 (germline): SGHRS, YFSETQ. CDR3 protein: CASSLGDRADTQYF. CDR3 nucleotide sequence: TGCGCCAGCAGCTTGGGAGACAGGGCAGATACGCAGTATTTT.

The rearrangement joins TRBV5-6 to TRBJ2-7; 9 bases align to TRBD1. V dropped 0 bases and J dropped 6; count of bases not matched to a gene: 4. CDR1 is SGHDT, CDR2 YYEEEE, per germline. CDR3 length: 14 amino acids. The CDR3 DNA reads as TGTGCCAGCAGCTTGGGACAGGGGGTGTCCGAGCAGTACTTC. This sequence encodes CASSLGQGVSEQYF. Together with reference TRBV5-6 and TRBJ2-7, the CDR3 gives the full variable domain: DAGVTQSPTHLIKTRGQQVTLRCSPKSGHDTVSWYQQALGQGPQFIFQYYEEEERQRGNFPDRFSGHQFPNYSSELNVNALLLGDSALYLCASSLGQGVSEQYFGPGTRLTVT.

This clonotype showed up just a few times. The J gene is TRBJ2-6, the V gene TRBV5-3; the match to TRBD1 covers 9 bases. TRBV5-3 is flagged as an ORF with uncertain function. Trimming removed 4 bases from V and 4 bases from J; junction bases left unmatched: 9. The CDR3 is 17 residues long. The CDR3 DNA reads TGTGCCAGAAGCCAGACAGGGGGGGCTCTCGGGGCCAACGTCCTGACTTTC. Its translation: CARSQTGGALGANVLTF.

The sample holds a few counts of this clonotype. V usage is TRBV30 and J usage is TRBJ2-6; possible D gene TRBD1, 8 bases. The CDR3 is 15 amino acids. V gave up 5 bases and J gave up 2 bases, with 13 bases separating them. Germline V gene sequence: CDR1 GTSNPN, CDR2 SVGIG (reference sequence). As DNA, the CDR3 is TGTGCCTGGGGGGGGGACAGGCCTGGGGCCAACGTCCTGACTTTC. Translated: CAWGGDRPGANVLTF. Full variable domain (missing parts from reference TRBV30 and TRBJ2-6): SQTIHQWPATLVQPVGSPLSLECTVEGTSNPNLYWYRQAAGRGLQLLFYSVGIGQISSEVPQNLSASRPQDRQFILSSKKLLLSDSGFYLCAWGGDRPGANVLTFGAGSRLTVL.

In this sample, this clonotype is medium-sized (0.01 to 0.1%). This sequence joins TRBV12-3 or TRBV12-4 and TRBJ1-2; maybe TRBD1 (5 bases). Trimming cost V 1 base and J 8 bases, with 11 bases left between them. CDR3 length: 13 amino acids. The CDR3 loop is CASSLESWGGYTF. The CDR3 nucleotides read TGTGCCAGCAGTTTAGAGTCTTGGGGGGGCTACACCTTC.

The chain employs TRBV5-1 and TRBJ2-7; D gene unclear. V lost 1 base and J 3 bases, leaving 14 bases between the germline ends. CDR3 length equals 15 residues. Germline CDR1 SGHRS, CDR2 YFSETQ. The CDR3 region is CASSLLAGEVYEQYF. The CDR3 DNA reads TGCGCCAGCAGCTTGTTGGCAGGTGAGGTCTACGAGCAGTACTTC.

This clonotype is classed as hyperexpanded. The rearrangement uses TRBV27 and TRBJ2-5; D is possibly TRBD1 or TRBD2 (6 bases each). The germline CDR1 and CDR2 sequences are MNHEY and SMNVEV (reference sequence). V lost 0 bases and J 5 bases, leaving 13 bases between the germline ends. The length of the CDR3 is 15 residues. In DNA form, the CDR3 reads TGTGCCAGCAGTTTATCCACGGGGGCGTTGGAGACCCAGTACTTC. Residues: CASSLSTGALETQYF.

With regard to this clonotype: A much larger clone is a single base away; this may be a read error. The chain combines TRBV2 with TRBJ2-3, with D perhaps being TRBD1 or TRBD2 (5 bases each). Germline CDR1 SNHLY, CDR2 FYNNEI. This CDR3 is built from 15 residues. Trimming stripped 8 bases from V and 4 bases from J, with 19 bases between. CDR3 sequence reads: CASSPWGSHADTQYF. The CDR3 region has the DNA TGTGCCAGCTCCCCCTGGGGGTCCCACGCAGATACGCAGTATTTT.